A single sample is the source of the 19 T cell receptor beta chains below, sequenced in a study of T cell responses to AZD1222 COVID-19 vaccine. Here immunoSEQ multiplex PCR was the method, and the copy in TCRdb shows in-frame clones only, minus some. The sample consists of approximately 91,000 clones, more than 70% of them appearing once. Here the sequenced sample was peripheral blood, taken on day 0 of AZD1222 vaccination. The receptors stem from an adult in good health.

CDR3 coding DNA: TGTGCCAGTAAACCGACAGGGAAGAGAACAGATACGCAGTATTTT. It translates to CASKPTGKRTDTQYF. This chain joins TRBV19 and TRBJ2-3; TRBD1 matches at 7 bases. The CDR3 length is 15 residues. V was pared by 7 bases and J by 3 bases, with 10 bases of the junction left unmatched. Germline loops: CDR1 LNHDA, CDR2 SQIVND (reference sequence).

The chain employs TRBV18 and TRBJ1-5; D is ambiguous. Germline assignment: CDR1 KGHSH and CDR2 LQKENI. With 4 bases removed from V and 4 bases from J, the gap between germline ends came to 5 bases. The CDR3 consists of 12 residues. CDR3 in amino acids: CASSRPNQPQHF. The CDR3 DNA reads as TGTGCCAGCTCACGTCCTAATCAGCCCCAGCATTTT.

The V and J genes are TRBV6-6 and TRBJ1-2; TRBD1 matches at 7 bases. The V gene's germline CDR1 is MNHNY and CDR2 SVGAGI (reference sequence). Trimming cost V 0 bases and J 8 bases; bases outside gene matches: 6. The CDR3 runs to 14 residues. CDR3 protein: CASSYSEGAEGYTF. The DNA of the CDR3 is TGTGCCAGCAGTTACTCCGAGGGGGCTGAGGGCTACACCTTC.

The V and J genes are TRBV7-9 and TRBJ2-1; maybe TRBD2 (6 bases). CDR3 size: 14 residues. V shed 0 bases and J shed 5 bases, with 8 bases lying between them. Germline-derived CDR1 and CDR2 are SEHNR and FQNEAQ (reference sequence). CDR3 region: CASSLAWGDNEQFF. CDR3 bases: TGTGCCAGCAGCTTAGCGTGGGGGGACAATGAGCAGTTCTTC.

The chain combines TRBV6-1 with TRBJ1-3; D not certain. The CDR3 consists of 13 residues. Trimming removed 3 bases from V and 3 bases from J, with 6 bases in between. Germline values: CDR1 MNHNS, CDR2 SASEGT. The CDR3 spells CASSEGFGNTIYF. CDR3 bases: TGTGCCAGCAGTGAGGGTTTTGGAAACACCATATATTTT.

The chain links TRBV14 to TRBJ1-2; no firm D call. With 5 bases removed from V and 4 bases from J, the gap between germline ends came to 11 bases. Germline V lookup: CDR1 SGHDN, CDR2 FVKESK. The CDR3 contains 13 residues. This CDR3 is CASSEMKGYGYTF. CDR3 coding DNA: TGTGCCAGCAGCGAGATGAAGGGCTATGGCTACACCTTC.

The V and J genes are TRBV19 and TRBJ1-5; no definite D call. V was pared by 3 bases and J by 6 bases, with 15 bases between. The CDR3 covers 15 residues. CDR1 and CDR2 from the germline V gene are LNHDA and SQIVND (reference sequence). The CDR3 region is CASSIEDGLGQPQHF. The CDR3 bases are TGTGCCAGTAGTATTGAAGACGGACTCGGTCAGCCCCAGCATTTT.

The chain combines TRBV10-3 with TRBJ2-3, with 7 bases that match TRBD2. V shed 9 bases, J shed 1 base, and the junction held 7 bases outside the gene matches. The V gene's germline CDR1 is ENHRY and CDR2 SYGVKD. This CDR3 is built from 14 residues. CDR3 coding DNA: TGTGCCATTAAAAGCGGGGAGCGCACAGATACGCAGTATTTT. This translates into CAIKSGERTDTQYF.

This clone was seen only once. CDR3 residues: CASSPRTGSGELFF. The CDR3 coding sequence is TGTGCCAGCAGCCCCCGGACAGGGTCCGGGGAGCTGTTTTTT. The chain joins TRBV7-3 to TRBJ2-2; 8 bases fit TRBD1. Germline values: CDR1 SGHTA, CDR2 FQGTGA. J was trimmed by 6 bases and V by 5 bases; bases with no gene match: 5. The CDR3 loop spans 14 amino acids. The full variable domain, in which reference TRBV7-3 and TRBJ2-2 provide the parts outside the CDR3, is GAGVSQTPSNKVTEKGKYVELRCDPISGHTALYWYRQSLGQGPEFLIYFQGTGAADDSGLPNDRFFAVRPEGSVSTLKIQRTERGDSAVYLCASSPRTGSGELFFGEGSRLTVL.

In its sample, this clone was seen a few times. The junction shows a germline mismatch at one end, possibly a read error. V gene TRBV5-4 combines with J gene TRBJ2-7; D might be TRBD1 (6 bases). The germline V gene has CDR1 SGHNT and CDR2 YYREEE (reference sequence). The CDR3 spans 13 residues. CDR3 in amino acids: CASSISPQGPRNF. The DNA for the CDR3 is TGTGCCAGCAGCATCTCACCACAGGGACCCCGGAACTTC.

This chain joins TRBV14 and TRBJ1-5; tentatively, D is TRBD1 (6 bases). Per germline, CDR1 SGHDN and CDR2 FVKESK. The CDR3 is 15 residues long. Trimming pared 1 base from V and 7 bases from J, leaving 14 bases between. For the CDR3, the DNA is TGTGCCAGCAGCCAAGGGGGGGCGCCAGGACAGCCCCAGCATTTT. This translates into CASSQGGAPGQPQHF.

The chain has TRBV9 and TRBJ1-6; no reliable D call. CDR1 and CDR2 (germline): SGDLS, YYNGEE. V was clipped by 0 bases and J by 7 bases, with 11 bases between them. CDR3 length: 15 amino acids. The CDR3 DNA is TGTGCCAGCAGCGTAGGGGCAGACTCAAATTCACCCCTCCACTTT. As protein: CASSVGADSNSPLHF.

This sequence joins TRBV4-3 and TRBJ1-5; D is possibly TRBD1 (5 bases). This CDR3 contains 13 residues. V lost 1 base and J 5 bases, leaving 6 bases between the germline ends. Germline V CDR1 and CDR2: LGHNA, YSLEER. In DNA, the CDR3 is TGCGCCAGCAGCCAAGGCAGGGATCAGCCCCAGCATTTT. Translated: CASSQGRDQPQHF.

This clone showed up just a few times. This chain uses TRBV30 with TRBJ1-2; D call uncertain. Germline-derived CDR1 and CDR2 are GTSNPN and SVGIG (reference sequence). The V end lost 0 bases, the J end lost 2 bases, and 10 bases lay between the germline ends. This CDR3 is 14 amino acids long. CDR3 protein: CAWSVTVINYGYTF. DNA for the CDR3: TGTGCCTGGAGTGTGACGGTGATCAACTATGGCTACACCTTC.

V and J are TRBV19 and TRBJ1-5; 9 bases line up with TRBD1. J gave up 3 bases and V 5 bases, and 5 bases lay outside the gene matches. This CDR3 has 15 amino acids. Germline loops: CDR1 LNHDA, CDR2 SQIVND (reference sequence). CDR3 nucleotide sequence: TGTGCCAGTAGTCTCGGGACAGGGCTCAATCAGCCCCAGCATTTT. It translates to CASSLGTGLNQPQHF.

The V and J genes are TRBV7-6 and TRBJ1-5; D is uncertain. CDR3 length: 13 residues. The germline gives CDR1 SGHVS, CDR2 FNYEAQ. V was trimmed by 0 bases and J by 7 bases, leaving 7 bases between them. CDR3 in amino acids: CASSLAKGQPQHF. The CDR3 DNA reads TGTGCCAGCAGCTTAGCGAAAGGGCAGCCCCAGCATTTT.

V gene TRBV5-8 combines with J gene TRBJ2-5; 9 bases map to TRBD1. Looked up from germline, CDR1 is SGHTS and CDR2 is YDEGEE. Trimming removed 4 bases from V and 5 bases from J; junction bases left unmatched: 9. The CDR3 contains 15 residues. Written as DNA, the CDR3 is TGTGCCAGCAGCCCTGGACAGGGGCCGAGGGAGACCCAGTACTTC. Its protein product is CASSPGQGPRETQYF. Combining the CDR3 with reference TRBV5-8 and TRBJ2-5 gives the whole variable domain EAGVTQSPTHLIKTRGQQATLRCSPISGHTSVYWYQQALGLGLQFLLWYDEGEERNRGNFPPRFSGRQFPNYSSELNVNALELEDSALYLCASSPGQGPRETQYFGPGTRLLVL.

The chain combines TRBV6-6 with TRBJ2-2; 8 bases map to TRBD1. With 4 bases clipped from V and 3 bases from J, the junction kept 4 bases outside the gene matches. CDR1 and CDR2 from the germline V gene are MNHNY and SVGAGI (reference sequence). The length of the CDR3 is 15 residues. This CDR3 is CASSSTGVDTGELFF. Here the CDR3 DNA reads TGTGCCAGCAGTTCGACAGGGGTGGACACCGGGGAGCTGTTTTTT.

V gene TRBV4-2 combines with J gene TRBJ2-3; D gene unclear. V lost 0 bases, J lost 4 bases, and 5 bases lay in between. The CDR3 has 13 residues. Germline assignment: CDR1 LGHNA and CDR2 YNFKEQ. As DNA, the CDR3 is TGTGCCAGCAGCCAAGATCTGGCAGATACGCAGTATTTT. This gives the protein CASSQDLADTQYF.